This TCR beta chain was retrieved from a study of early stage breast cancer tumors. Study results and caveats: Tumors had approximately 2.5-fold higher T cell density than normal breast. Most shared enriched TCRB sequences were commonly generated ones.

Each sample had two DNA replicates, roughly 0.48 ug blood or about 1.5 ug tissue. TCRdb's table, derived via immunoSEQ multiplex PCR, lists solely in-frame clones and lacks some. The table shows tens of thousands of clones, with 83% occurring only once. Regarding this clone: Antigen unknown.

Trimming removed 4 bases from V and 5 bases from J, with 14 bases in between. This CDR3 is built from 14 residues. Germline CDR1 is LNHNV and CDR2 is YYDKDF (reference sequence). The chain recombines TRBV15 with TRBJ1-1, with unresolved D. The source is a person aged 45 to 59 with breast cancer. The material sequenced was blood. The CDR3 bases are TGTGCCACCAGCACCCCCGTTGGGTTGACTGAAGCTTTCTTT. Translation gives CATSTPVGLTEAFF.